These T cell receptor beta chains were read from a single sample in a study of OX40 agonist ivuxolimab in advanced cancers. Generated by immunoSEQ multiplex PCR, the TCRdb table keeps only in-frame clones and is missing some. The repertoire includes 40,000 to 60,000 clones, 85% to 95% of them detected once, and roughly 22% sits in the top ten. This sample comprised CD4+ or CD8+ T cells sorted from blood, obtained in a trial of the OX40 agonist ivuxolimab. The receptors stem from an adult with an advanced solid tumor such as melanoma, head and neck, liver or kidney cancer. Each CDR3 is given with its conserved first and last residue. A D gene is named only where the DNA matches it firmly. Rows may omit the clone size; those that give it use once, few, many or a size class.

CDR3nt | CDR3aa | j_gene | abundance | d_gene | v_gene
TGCGCCAGCAGTGAGGTAGGGCGCCGGGACAATGAGCAGTTCTTC | CASSEVGRRDNEQFF | TRBJ2-1 | . | . | TRBV10-1
TGTGCCAGTAGTATGGCTTCGGTTACCGGCGACCCTGAAGCTTTCTTT | CASSMASVTGDPEAFF | TRBJ1-1 | . | . | TRBV19
TGTGCCAGCAGCTCACGGCGGCGGGAGTCTCCAGATACGCAGTATTTT | CASSSRRRESPDTQYF | TRBJ2-3 | . | TRBD2 | TRBV13
TGTGCCAGCAGCTCGACAGGGTACCAAGAGACCCAGTACTTC | CASSSTGYQETQYF | TRBJ2-5 | . | TRBD1 | TRBV7-9
TGTGCCAGCAGTTTCCCCTGGGGGGGCAGGGAAGCTTTCTTT | CASSFPWGGREAFF | TRBJ1-1 | . | . | TRBV28
TGTGCCAGCAGCTTGAAGTCGAACACTGAAGCTTTCTTT | CASSLKSNTEAFF | TRBJ1-1 | . | . | TRBV5-5
TGCAGCGTAAAGACAGGGAACTATGGCTACACCTTC | CSVKTGNYGYTF | TRBJ1-2 | . | TRBD1 | TRBV29-1
TGTGCCAGCAGCTTAGCAGGGCCGCTTGATACGCAGTATTTT | CASSLAGPLDTQYF | TRBJ2-3 | once | . | TRBV7-6
TGTGCCAGCAGTTACTCGGGCCACAGTGGTGAAAAACTGTTTTTT | CASSYSGHSGEKLFF | TRBJ1-4 | . | . | TRBV6-7
TGTGCCAGCAGACTGGGACAGGGAACCTACACTGAAGCTTTCTTT | CASRLGQGTYTEAFF | TRBJ1-1 | . | TRBD1 | TRBV27
TGTGCCATCAGTGCGATAGACAGCTGGCCTAGCGGGAGAGTATTAAGAGGGAATGAGCAGTTCTTC | CAISAIDSWPSGRVLRGNEQFF | TRBJ2-1 | . | TRBD2 | TRBV10-3
TGTGCCAGCAGTTTAACTCCCCTGGGACACGAGCAGTTCTTC | CASSLTPLGHEQFF | TRBJ2-1 | . | . | TRBV27
TGTGCCAGCAGTTTAGGGGGGGTCAATCAGCCCCAGCATTTT | CASSLGGVNQPQHF | TRBJ1-5 | . | . | TRBV27
TGTGCCAGCAGTCCTGGACTAGCGGGAGGAACAACAAAATACAATGAGCAGTTCTTC | CASSPGLAGGTTKYNEQFF | TRBJ2-1 | . | TRBD2 | TRBV7-8
TGTGCCAGCAGTTTAGGACAGGGGAACACTGAAGCTTTCTTT | CASSLGQGNTEAFF | TRBJ1-1 | . | TRBD1 | TRBV27
TGTGCCATCAGTCCGGGACAGGGGTATGGCTACACCTTC | CAISPGQGYGYTF | TRBJ1-2 | once | TRBD1 | TRBV10-3
TGCAGCGTTGAATTTAGCGGGAGACTCGAGCAGTACTTC | CSVEFSGRLEQYF | TRBJ2-7 | . | TRBD2 | TRBV29-1
TGTGCCAGCAGCCAAGGGTTAAGCTCCTACGAGCAGTACTTC | CASSQGLSSYEQYF | TRBJ2-7 | . | . | TRBV14
TGCGCCAGCAGCCAAGGCGTAGGGAGGAACGAGCAGTACTTC | CASSQGVGRNEQYF | TRBJ2-7 | . | . | TRBV4-3
TGTGCCAGCAGCCGGACTAGCGGGACAGCCGATGAGCAGTTCTTC | CASSRTSGTADEQFF | TRBJ2-1 | . | TRBD2 | TRBV7-8
TGTGCCAGCAGCTGGGAGGGACCCATATACAATGAGCAGTTCTTC | CASSWEGPIYNEQFF | TRBJ2-1 | . | TRBD2 | TRBV7-9
TGTGCCAGCGGTAGCGGGGGGCCGTGGAATGAGCAGTTCTTC | CASGSGGPWNEQFF | TRBJ2-1 | . | TRBD2 | TRBV9
TGTGCCAGCGGGGACGGAAGCACAGATACGCAGTATTTT | CASGDGSTDTQYF | TRBJ2-3 | . | . | TRBV25-1
TGTGCCAGCAGTGCCCCCGGAGGGGGCTATGAGCAGTTCTTC | CASSAPGGGYEQFF | TRBJ2-1 | . | . | TRBV25-1
TGTGCCAGCTCGCGCACTAGAAATGGGATGAATGAGCAGTTCTTC | CASSRTRNGMNEQFF | TRBJ2-1 | . | . | TRBV18
TGTGCCAGCAGCTTACTCCTGTCCAATTGGGACACCGGGGAGCTGTTTTTT | CASSLLLSNWDTGELFF | TRBJ2-2 | . | . | TRBV5-8
TGCGCCAGCAGCCAGGTAGGGGGTTACACTGAAGCTTTCTTT | CASSQVGGYTEAFF | TRBJ1-1 | . | . | TRBV4-1
TGTGCCAGCAGCTTATTGGGGTACACCGGGGAGCTGTTTTTT | CASSLLGYTGELFF | TRBJ2-2 | . | . | TRBV7-2
TGTGCCAGCAGTCCACGGGACGCTTCCTACGAGCAGTACTTC | CASSPRDASYEQYF | TRBJ2-7 | . | . | TRBV28
TGTGCCAGTAGTATTTTTCTAGCGGGAATTAGTCATGAGCAGTTCTTC | CASSIFLAGISHEQFF | TRBJ2-1 | . | TRBD2 | TRBV19
TGTGCCAGCAGCTTCCGGGGATACGCTGTTAATAATTCACCCCTCCACTTT | CASSFRGYAVNNSPLHF | TRBJ1-6 | once | . | TRBV7-2
TGTGCCAGCAGCCAAGAGGATCAGGGGTACTACGAGCAGTACTTC | CASSQEDQGYYEQYF | TRBJ2-7 | . | . | TRBV14
TGTGCCAGCAGCGCGCCCCCCCGCTACGAGCAGTACTTC | CASSAPPRYEQYF | TRBJ2-7 | . | . | TRBV5-5
TGCAGCGTTGAAGGGGGGCAGCTCATGAACACTGAAGCTTTCTTT | CSVEGGQLMNTEAFF | TRBJ1-1 | . | . | TRBV29-1
TGTGCCAGTAGTCCGGGACAGATCTATGGCTACACCTTC | CASSPGQIYGYTF | TRBJ1-2 | . | TRBD1 | TRBV19
TGTGCCAGTAACCCGACCCGGCTAGCGGGAGTTTGGAATGAGCAGTTCTTC | CASNPTRLAGVWNEQFF | TRBJ2-1 | . | TRBD2 | TRBV19
TGTGCCAGCAGCAAAGCGGCTAGCGGAGGACCCTACGAGCAGTACTTC | CASSKAASGGPYEQYF | TRBJ2-7 | once | . | TRBV21-1
TGTGCCAGCAGTTACTTCCAGGGTGACACTGAAGCTTTCTTT | CASSYFQGDTEAFF | TRBJ1-1 | . | . | TRBV28
TGTGCCAGCAGCGGCCTCTTAGAGCAGTACTTC | CASSGLLEQYF | TRBJ2-7 | . | . | TRBV2
TGTGCCAGCAGCAACGATTACCCCAGCCCCACCATATATTTT | CASSNDYPSPTIYF | TRBJ1-3 | . | . | TRBV6-5
TGTGCCAGCAGTTTCTCGGGACTACCCCTGGCGCCCGGGGAGCTGTTTTTT | CASSFSGLPLAPGELFF | TRBJ2-2 | . | TRBD2 | TRBV27
TGTGCCAGCAGCCAAGGCCCAGCGGGGACAGGGCAAGAGACCCAGTACTTC | CASSQGPAGTGQETQYF | TRBJ2-5 | . | TRBD1 | TRBV14
TGCAGCGTTTCCAGGACTAGCGGTTACAATGAGCAGTTCTTC | CSVSRTSGYNEQFF | TRBJ2-1 | once | TRBD2 | TRBV29-1